This T cell receptor beta chain was profiled in a study of blood T cell repertoires in COVID-19. Study in general: In each case, the material was cDNA or gDNA derived from T cells, B-cell-depleted T cells, or PBMCs.

In the authors' methods: For nucleated cells, counts were estimated from reference gene primer amplification. Some clones are missing from TCRdb's copy, which holds only in-frame ones; the method was immunoSEQ multiplex PCR. The V and J calls and the clone size are those of that table, but D and trimming were determined from the DNA. The data hold 150,000 or so clones, with about 80% observed a single time. The CDR3 is made up of 13 amino acids. V lost 4 bases, J lost 8 bases, and 7 bases stayed unmatched. CDR1 LNHDA and CDR2 SQIVND come from the germline V gene (reference sequence). Cohort 3 donors were reported recovered after two negative PCRs, clearance, or symptom resolution.

This chain links TRBV19 with TRBJ2-7, with 8 bases that match TRBD1. The sample taken for sequencing was PBMCs or T cells enriched from blood (not recorded which). The TCR originated in a woman aged 55-70 years who had recovered from COVID-19. CDR3: CASSSGTGFQQYF. The CDR3 coding sequence is TGTGCCAGTAGTAGCGGGACAGGCTTCCAGCAGTACTTC.